The sequence of this T cell receptor (beta chain) was determined in a study of shared clonotypes between healthy human individuals. Deep was the level used in running the assay. Sequencing used immunoSEQ multiplex PCR; TCRdb keeps in-frame clones, though not all of them. Among some 1.5 million clones listed, roughly 96% were seen once. The CDR3 sequence is 13 residues long. V shed 5 bases and J shed 0 bases, with 7 bases lying between them. Germline CDR1 and CDR2: MGHDK and SYGVNS. Input material: naive CD4+ T cells sorted from blood. Subset here: CD45RA+ positively selected. The receptor was isolated from a young man in good health. The chain uses TRBV25-1 and TRBJ1-2; D is ambiguous. CDR3 in amino acids: CASSSLANYGYTF. Written as DNA, the CDR3 is TGTGCCAGCAGTAGTTTAGCTAACTATGGCTACACCTTC.